This T cell receptor beta chain was profiled in a study of blood T cell repertoires in COVID-19. V lost 1 base, J lost 1 base, and 8 bases lay in between. The germline V gene has CDR1 LGHNA and CDR2 YNFKEQ. The CDR3 is 15 residues long. The study assigned cohorts using participant-reported clinical history. People in the exposed group encountered a COVID-19 case within 2 weeks before entering the study. Libraries were prepared by immunoSEQ multiplex PCR; TCRdb keeps only in-frame clonotypes and omits some of them. There are about 430,000 clones in the sample; about 88% occur only once, and about 1.5% lies in the top ten.

The sample was PBMCs or T cells enriched from blood (not recorded which). The chain links TRBV4-2 to TRBJ2-1; D might be TRBD2 (5 bases). The clonotype originates from a woman younger than 35 who had been exposed to COVID-19. CDR3 in amino acids: CASSQAADSYNEQFF. The CDR3 region has the DNA TGTGCCAGCAGCCAAGCAGCGGATTCCTACAATGAGCAGTTCTTC.